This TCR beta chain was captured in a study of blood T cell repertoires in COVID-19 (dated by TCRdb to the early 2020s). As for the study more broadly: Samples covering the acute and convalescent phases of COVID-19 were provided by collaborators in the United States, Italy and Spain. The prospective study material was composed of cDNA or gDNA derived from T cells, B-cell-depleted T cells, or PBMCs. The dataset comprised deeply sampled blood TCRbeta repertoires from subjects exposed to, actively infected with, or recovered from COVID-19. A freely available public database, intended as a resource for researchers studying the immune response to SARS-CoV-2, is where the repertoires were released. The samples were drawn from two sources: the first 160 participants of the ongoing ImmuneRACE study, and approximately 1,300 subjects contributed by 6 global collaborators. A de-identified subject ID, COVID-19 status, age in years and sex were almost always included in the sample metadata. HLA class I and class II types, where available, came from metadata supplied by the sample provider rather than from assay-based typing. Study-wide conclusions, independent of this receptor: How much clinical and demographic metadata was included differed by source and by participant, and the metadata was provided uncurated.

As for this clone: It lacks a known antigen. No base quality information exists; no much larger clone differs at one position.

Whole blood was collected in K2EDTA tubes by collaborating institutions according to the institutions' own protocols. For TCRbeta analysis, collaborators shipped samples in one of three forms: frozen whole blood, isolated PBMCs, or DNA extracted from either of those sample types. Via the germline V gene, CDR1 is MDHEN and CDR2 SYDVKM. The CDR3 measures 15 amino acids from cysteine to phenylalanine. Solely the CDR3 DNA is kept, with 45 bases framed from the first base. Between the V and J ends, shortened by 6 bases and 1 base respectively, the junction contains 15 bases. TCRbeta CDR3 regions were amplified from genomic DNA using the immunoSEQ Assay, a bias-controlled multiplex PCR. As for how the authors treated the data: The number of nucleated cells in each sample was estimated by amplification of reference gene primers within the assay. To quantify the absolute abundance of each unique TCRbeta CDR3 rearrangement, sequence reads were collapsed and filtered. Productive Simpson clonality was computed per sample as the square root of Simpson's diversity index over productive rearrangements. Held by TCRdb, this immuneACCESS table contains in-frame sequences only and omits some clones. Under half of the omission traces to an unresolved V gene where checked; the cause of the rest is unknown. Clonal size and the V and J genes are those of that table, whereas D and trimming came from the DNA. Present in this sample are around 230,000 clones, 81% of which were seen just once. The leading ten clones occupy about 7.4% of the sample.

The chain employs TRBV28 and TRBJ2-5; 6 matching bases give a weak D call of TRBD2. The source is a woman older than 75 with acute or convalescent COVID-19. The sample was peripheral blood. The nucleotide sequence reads TGTGCCAGCAGCGAAAACCCGGGACTCCAAGAGACCCAGTACTTC. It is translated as CASSENPGLQETQYF.